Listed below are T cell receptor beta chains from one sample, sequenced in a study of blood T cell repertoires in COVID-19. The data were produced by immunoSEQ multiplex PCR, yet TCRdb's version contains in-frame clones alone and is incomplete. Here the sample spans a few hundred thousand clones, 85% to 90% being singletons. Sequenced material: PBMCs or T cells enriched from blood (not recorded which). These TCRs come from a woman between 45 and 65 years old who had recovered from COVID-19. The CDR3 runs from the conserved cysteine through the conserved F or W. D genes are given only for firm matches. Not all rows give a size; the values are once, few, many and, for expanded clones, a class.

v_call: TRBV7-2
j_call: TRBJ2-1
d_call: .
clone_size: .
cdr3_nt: TGTGCCAGCAGCTTAATAGGGGCAGGGGTTGGAACCTACAATGAGCAGTTCTTC
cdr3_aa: CASSLIGAGVGTYNEQFF

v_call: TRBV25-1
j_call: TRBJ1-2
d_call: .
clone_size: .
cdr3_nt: TGTGCCAGCAGTGGCGAACGTCCTGGGCGGGGAAAGGACTATGGCTACACCTTC
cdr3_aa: CASSGERPGRGKDYGYTF

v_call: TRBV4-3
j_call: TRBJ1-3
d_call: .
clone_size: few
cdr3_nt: TGCGCCAGCAGCCAAGTGGGGGCGGTTCTCTCTGGAAACACCATATATTTT
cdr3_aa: CASSQVGAVLSGNTIYF

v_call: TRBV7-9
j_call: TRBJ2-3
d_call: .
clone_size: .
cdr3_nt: TGTGCCAGCAGTCTTAGACAGGACCCTGGTACGCAGTATTTT
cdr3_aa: CASSLRQDPGTQYF

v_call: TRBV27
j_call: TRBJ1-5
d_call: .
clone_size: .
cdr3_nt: TGTGCCAGCAGTTTAAACAGGGACCGGGGTCAGCCCCAGCATTTT
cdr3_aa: CASSLNRDRGQPQHF

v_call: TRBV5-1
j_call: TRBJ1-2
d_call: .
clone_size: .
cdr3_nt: TGCGCCAGCAGCCCGAGGGTGGGTAACTATGGCTACACCTTC
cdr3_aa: CASSPRVGNYGYTF

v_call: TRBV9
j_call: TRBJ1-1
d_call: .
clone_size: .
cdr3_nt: TGTGCCAGCAGCCCCCGGGAGGGGAACACTGAAGCTTTCTTT
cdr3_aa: CASSPREGNTEAFF

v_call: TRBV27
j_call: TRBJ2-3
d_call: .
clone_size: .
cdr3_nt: TGTGCCAGCAGTTTGGGGAAAGAGGGGGGGCCCCCAGATACGCAGTATTTT
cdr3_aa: CASSLGKEGGPPDTQYF

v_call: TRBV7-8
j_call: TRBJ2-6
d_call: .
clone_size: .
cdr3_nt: TGTGCCAGCAGCTTACAGGCAGCTCCCCCCTCTGGGGCCAACGTCCTGACTTTC
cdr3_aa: CASSLQAAPPSGANVLTF

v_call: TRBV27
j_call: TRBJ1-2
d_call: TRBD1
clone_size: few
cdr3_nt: TGTGCCAGCAGTCCGGACAGGGGTTATGGCTACACCTTC
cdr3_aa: CASSPDRGYGYTF